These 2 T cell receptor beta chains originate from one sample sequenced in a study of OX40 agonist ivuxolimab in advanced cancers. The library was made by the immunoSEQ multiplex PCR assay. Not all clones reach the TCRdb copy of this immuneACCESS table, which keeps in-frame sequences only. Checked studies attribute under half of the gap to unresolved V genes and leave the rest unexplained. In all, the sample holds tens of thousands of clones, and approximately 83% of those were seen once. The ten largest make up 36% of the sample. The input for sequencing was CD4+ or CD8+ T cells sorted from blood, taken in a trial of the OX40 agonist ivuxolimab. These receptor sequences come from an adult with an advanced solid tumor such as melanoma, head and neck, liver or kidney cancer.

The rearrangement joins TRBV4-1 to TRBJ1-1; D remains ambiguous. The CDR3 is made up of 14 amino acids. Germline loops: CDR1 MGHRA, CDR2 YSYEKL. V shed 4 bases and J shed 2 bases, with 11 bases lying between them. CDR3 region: CASSPYRANTEAFF. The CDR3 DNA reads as TGCGCCAGCAGCCCCTACCGGGCAAACACTGAAGCTTTCTTT.

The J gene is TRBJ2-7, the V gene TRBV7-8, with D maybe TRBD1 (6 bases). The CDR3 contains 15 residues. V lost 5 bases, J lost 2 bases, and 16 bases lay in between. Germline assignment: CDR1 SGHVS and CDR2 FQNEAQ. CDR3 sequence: CASSADTGPPYEQYF. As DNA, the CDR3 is TGTGCCAGCAGCGCTGACACAGGGCCTCCCTACGAGCAGTACTTC.